A single sample gave rise to the 31 T cell receptor beta chains below, sequenced in a study of OX40 agonist ivuxolimab in advanced cancers. TCRdb keeps only in-frame clones here, not all; method: immunoSEQ multiplex PCR. The sample holds about 34,000 clones, around 83% seen once. Here the sequenced sample was CD4+ or CD8+ T cells sorted from blood, taken in a trial of the OX40 agonist ivuxolimab. The receptors here all came from an adult with an advanced solid tumor such as melanoma, head and neck, liver or kidney cancer.

The V call is TRBV7-9, the J call TRBJ2-1; no clear D gene. Between the trimmed V and J ends, which lost 4 bases and 0 bases, there was a span of 10 bases. Germline values: CDR1 SEHNR, CDR2 FQNEAQ (reference sequence). There are 15 residues in the CDR3. This CDR3 is CASSSLASSYNEQFF. The CDR3 bases are TGTGCCAGCAGCTCACTCGCGAGCTCCTACAATGAGCAGTTCTTC. The full variable domain, its missing parts supplied by reference TRBV7-9 and TRBJ2-1, is DTGVSQNPRHKITKRGQNVTFRCDPISEHNRLYWYRQTLGQGPEFLTYFQNEAQLEKSRLLSDRFSAERPKGSFSTLEIQRTEQGDSAMYLCASSSLASSYNEQFFGPGTRLTVL.

V gene TRBV4-3 combines with J gene TRBJ2-3; no clear D. Trimming pared 3 bases from V and 2 bases from J, leaving 6 bases between. This CDR3 spans 13 amino acids. Germline V gives CDR1 LGHNA, CDR2 YSLEER. The CDR3 DNA follows: TGCGCCAGCAGCCAGAGGATCACAGATACGCAGTATTTT. The encoded protein is CASSQRITDTQYF.

The CDR3 loop is CASSAQGFDYEQYF. CDR3 DNA sequence: TGCGCCAGCAGCGCCCAGGGATTTGACTACGAGCAGTACTTC. The chain employs TRBV5-1 and TRBJ2-7, with a tentative D call TRBD1 (5 bases). Trimming stripped 4 bases from V and 3 bases from J, with 14 bases between. CDR1 is SGHRS and CDR2 is YFSETQ in the germline V gene. The CDR3 consists of 14 residues.

Concerning this clone: This may be a read error: a much more frequent sequence differs by one nucleotide. The chain has TRBV19 and TRBJ2-1; TRBD2 matches at 8 bases. Trimming took 3 bases from V and 0 from J; bases not matched to a gene: 1. This CDR3 comprises 15 residues. Germline assignment: CDR1 LNHDA and CDR2 SQIVND (reference sequence). Written as DNA, the CDR3 is TGTGCCAGTAGTATGAGCGGGAGCTCCTACAATGAGCAGTTCTTC. It encodes CASSMSGSSYNEQFF.

This clone has a handful of counts. This sequence joins TRBV19 and TRBJ1-2; D is uncertain. The length of the CDR3 is 15 residues. Germline assignment: CDR1 LNHDA and CDR2 SQIVND (reference sequence). Trimming took off 6 bases at V and 1 base at J, with 15 bases between the two ends. CDR3 sequence reads: CASSETAPNNYGYTF. The CDR3 region has the DNA TGTGCCAGTAGCGAAACAGCTCCGAATAACTATGGCTACACCTTC.

The J gene is TRBJ1-2, the V gene TRBV5-1, with 9 bases aligning to TRBD1. The CDR3 contains 14 residues. Germline V gene lookup returns CDR1 SGHRS and CDR2 YFSETQ. V shed 0 bases, J shed 6 bases, and the junction held 3 bases outside the gene matches. The CDR3 DNA sequence: TGCGCCAGCAGCTTGGCCTGGACAGGGGATGGCTACACCTTC. Translating gives CASSLAWTGDGYTF.

The chain recombines TRBV14 with TRBJ2-1, with 7 bases fitting TRBD1. The CDR3 sequence is 17 residues long. Germline V lookup: CDR1 SGHDN, CDR2 FVKESK. V dropped 4 bases and J dropped 6; count of bases not matched to a gene: 15. The CDR3 sequence: CASSPPRDMPGGNEQFF. Written as DNA, the CDR3 is TGTGCCAGCAGCCCTCCAAGGGATATGCCAGGGGGCAATGAGCAGTTCTTC.

This chain connects TRBV27 to TRBJ2-7; D is possibly TRBD1 or TRBD2 (5 bases each). The CDR3 is made up of 13 amino acids. Germline V CDR1 and CDR2: MNHEY, SMNVEV (reference sequence). V was cut by 0 bases and J by 7 bases, with 10 bases left in between. The CDR3 nucleotides are TGTGCCAGCAGTTTATCGAGGGGTGATGAGCAGTACTTC. Residues: CASSLSRGDEQYF.

This chain joins TRBV5-6 and TRBJ2-7; unclear D gene. V lost 0 bases and J lost 2, with 12 bases in between. Per germline, CDR1 SGHDT and CDR2 YYEEEE. The CDR3 has 15 amino acids. The CDR3 here is CASSLASKFTYEQYF. The DNA of the CDR3 is TGTGCCAGCAGCTTGGCTAGTAAGTTTACCTACGAGCAGTACTTC.

A remark on this clone: The same CDR3 arises from other DNA sequences in this sample as well. This chain's CDR3 is CASSQTSGGDGGWSQYF. CDR3 DNA: TGCGCCAGCAGCCAGACTAGCGGGGGGGACGGGGGTTGGTCCCAGTACTTC. The chain recombines TRBV4-1 with TRBJ2-5; TRBD2 matches 14 bases. V lost 3 bases to trimming and J lost 9 bases; unmatched junction nucleotides: 12. The CDR3 loop spans 17 amino acids. CDR1 MGHRA and CDR2 YSYEKL come from the germline V gene.

This clone was counted at least ten times. In DNA form, the CDR3 reads TGCGCCAGCAGCCAAAGACAGGGTCGAGACACCGGGGAGCTGTTTTTT. Its protein product is CASSQRQGRDTGELFF. This chain connects TRBV4-1 to TRBJ2-2; 7 bases fit TRBD1. The CDR3 covers 16 residues. V dropped 2 bases and J dropped 3; count of bases not matched to a gene: 6. Germline values: CDR1 MGHRA, CDR2 YSYEKL.

This rearrangement joins TRBV30 to TRBJ2-1; 15 positions agree with TRBD2. V was pared by 2 bases and J by 10 bases, with 12 bases of the junction left unmatched. CDR1 and CDR2 from the germline V gene are GTSNPN and SVGIG (reference sequence). The CDR3 extends over 17 amino acids. DNA for the CDR3: TGTGCCTGGAGTTTGATCTCCGGGACTAGCGGGAGGACCGAGCAGTTCTTC. Its protein product is CAWSLISGTSGRTEQFF.

The chain carries TRBV6-5 and TRBJ1-1; 9 bases map to TRBD1. Germline V lookup: CDR1 MNHEY, CDR2 SVGAGI. Trimming removed 10 bases from V and 3 bases from J; junction bases left unmatched: 9. The CDR3 spans 14 residues. CDR3 sequence: CATDRDREYTEAFF. DNA of the CDR3: TGTGCCACTGATCGGGACAGGGAATACACTGAAGCTTTCTTT.

The chain carries TRBV7-8 and TRBJ2-7, with D uncertain. The length of the CDR3 is 11 residues. Germline V gene sequence: CDR1 SGHVS, CDR2 FQNEAQ. The V and J ends lost 4 bases and 5 bases respectively, with 6 bases between them. CDR3 protein: CASSSSHEQYF. The CDR3 DNA reads as TGTGCCAGCAGCTCAAGCCACGAGCAGTACTTC.

This clone was seen only once. The gene calls are TRBV7-3 and TRBJ2-5; no reliable D call. V dropped 1 base and J dropped 6 bases, with 15 bases sitting between them. This CDR3 has 15 amino acids. Per germline, CDR1 SGHTA and CDR2 FQGTGA. The CDR3 bases are TGTGCCAGCAGCTTAAGGTACGTAGCAGAAAAGACCCAGTACTTC. It yields the protein CASSLRYVAEKTQYF.

The CDR3 spells CASKTGNTEAFF. As DNA, the CDR3 is TGCGCCAGCAAGACAGGGAACACTGAAGCTTTCTTT. The rearrangement links TRBV10-2 to TRBJ1-1, with D possibly TRBD1 on 6 matching bases. Trimming shortened V by 7 bases and J by 1 base, and 7 bases separated the two germline ends. The germline gives CDR1 WSHSY, CDR2 SAAADI. The CDR3 consists of 12 residues.

J is TRBJ2-3 and V is TRBV4-1; a possible D gene is TRBD2 (6 bases). CDR3 length: 16 amino acids. Trimming removed 4 bases from V and 2 bases from J, with 16 bases in between. Germline V lookup: CDR1 MGHRA, CDR2 YSYEKL. The CDR3 is CASSPRDSEFTDTQYF. The CDR3 DNA sequence: TGCGCCAGCAGCCCTCGGGACTCCGAATTCACAGATACGCAGTATTTT.

The gene calls are TRBV11-2 and TRBJ1-2; no firm D call. V was pared by 5 bases and J by 5 bases, with 15 bases between. Germline V gene sequence: CDR1 SGHAT, CDR2 FQNNGV. This CDR3 comprises 14 residues. CDR3 in DNA: TGTGCCAGCAGCCCCCTGGCAGCCCTTTATGGCTACACCTTC. Amino acid sequence: CASSPLAALYGYTF. The full variable domain, completed using reference TRBV11-2 and TRBJ1-2, is EAGVAQSPRYKIIEKRQSVAFWCNPISGHATLYWYQQILGQGPKLLIQFQNNGVVDDSQLPKDRFSAERLKGVDSTLKIQPAKLEDSAVYLCASSPLAALYGYTFGSGTRLTVV.

This chain uses TRBV7-3 with TRBJ2-7, with TRBD1 matching over 8 bases. With V trimmed by 5 bases and J by 0 bases, 6 bases remained unmatched. Germline V gene data show CDR1 as SGHTA and CDR2 as FQGTGA. This CDR3 is 15 amino acids long. The CDR3 region has the DNA TGTGCCAGCAGCCCCAGGACAGGGCGCTCCTACGAGCAGTACTTC. The encoded protein is CASSPRTGRSYEQYF.

The chain joins TRBV7-9 to TRBJ2-1; D tentatively reads TRBD1 or TRBD2 (5 bases each). Trimming left V 1 base short and J 2 bases short, with 12 bases between. CDR1 SEHNR and CDR2 FQNEAQ come from the germline V gene (reference sequence). This CDR3 is built from 16 residues. DNA for the CDR3: TGTGCCAGCAGCTTAGGGTGGGGGAACCCCTACAATGAGCAGTTCTTC. It yields the protein CASSLGWGNPYNEQFF.

The chain carries TRBV5-1 and TRBJ1-1, with D unresolved. CDR1 and CDR2 from the germline V gene are SGHRS and YFSETQ. This CDR3 is 14 amino acids long. V gave up 4 bases and J gave up 3 bases, with 13 bases separating them. CDR3 region: CASSPAGGYTEAFF. The CDR3 nucleotides read TGCGCCAGCAGCCCCGCGGGCGGTTACACTGAAGCTTTCTTT.

This chain joins TRBV7-8 and TRBJ2-3; 10 nucleotides agree with TRBD2. V lost 6 bases and J lost 3; bases outside the gene matches: 6. This CDR3 contains 15 residues. From germline, CDR1 is SGHVS and CDR2 FQNEAQ. CDR3 nucleotide sequence: TGTGCCAGCAGTCTTACTAGCGGGGAGACAGATACGCAGTATTTT. Translation: CASSLTSGETDTQYF.

V gene TRBV27 combines with J gene TRBJ2-1; no reliable D call. This CDR3 is 15 amino acids long. Germline V gives CDR1 MNHEY, CDR2 SMNVEV (reference sequence). With 5 bases removed from V and 4 bases from J, the gap between germline ends came to 15 bases. The CDR3 loop reads CASSITGPNYNEQFF. The CDR3 bases are TGTGCCAGCAGTATTACCGGGCCAAATTACAATGAGCAGTTCTTC.

This clone has at least ten counts. The gene calls are TRBV27 and TRBJ1-1; D uncertain. Trimming shortened V by 1 base and J by 7 bases, and 13 bases separated the two germline ends. Germline lookup yields CDR1 MNHEY and CDR2 SMNVEV (reference sequence). The CDR3 loop spans 14 amino acids. CDR3 sequence (DNA): TGTGCCAGCAGTTTATGGGAAGGAGCGAATGAAGCTTTCTTT. Amino acid sequence: CASSLWEGANEAFF.

J is TRBJ2-1 and V is TRBV28; 12 bases fit TRBD2. From germline, CDR1 is MDHEN and CDR2 SYDVKM. This CDR3 contains 19 residues. Trimming cost V 5 bases and J 3 bases; bases outside gene matches: 14. The CDR3: CASSPRTSGEMVGYNEQFF. CDR3 DNA: TGTGCCAGCAGTCCGCGGACTAGCGGGGAGATGGTCGGCTACAATGAGCAGTTCTTC.

The rearrangement links TRBV30 to TRBJ1-1, with 9 bases matching TRBD1. The CDR3 runs to 13 residues. Trimming removed 1 base from V and 8 bases from J; junction bases left unmatched: 5. Germline-derived CDR1 and CDR2 are GTSNPN and SVGIG (reference sequence). The CDR3 is CAWSEGQGEEAFF. The CDR3, as DNA: TGTGCCTGGAGTGAGGGACAGGGAGAAGAAGCTTTCTTT.

CDR3 bases: TGTGCCGGCCGGGACAGTCTAAGCGGAGATACGCAGTATTTT. Its translation: CAGRDSLSGDTQYF. This sequence joins TRBV7-9 and TRBJ2-3; 7 bases line up with TRBD1. The CDR3 is 14 amino acids. The V segment lost 11 bases and the J segment 5 bases; nucleotides outside the gene matches: 13. Germline assignment: CDR1 SEHNR and CDR2 FQNEAQ (reference sequence). Looking up the rest from reference TRBV7-9 and TRBJ2-3 gives the full variable domain: DTGVSQNPRHKITKRGQNVTFRCDPISEHNRLYWYRQTLGQGPEFLTYFQNEAQLEKSRLLSDRFSAERPKGSFSTLEIQRTEQGDSAMYLCAGRDSLSGDTQYFGPGTRLTVL.

The CDR3 nucleotides are TGTGCCATCAGTGAGTTAGACTACGAGCAGTACTTC. Translated, it gives CAISELDYEQYF. The rearrangement joins TRBV10-3 to TRBJ2-7; D gene unclear. The CDR3 is 12 amino acids. V was cut by 1 base and J by 3 bases, with 4 bases left in between. Germline loops: CDR1 ENHRY, CDR2 SYGVKD.

The chain is built from TRBV13 and TRBJ2-7; 10 nucleotides match TRBD2. Germline CDR1 reads PRHDT; CDR2 reads FYEKMQ (reference sequence). After removal of 3 bases from V and 4 bases from J, the junction contained 3 bases not matched to a gene. The CDR3 runs to 14 residues. CDR3 DNA sequence: TGTGCCAGCAGCTTTGGACTAGCGGCTTACGAGCAGTACTTC. The encoded protein is CASSFGLAAYEQYF.

The rearrangement links TRBV27 to TRBJ1-6; D gene unclear. Trimming stripped 2 bases from V and 9 bases from J, with 5 bases between. Germline V lookup: CDR1 MNHEY, CDR2 SMNVEV (reference sequence). The CDR3 sequence is 12 residues long. The CDR3 sequence is CASSLVGSPLHF. CDR3 sequence (DNA): TGTGCCAGCAGTTTAGTTGGTTCACCCCTCCACTTT.

J is TRBJ2-1 and V is TRBV7-3, with D perhaps matching TRBD1 or TRBD2 (6 bases each). CDR1 and CDR2 (germline): SGHTA, FQGTGA. This CDR3 is 12 amino acids long. Trimming stripped 7 bases from V and 7 bases from J, with 11 bases between. The CDR3 coding sequence is TGTGCCAGCACCGGGGGCGAGAATGAGCAGTTCTTC. Amino acid sequence: CASTGGENEQFF.